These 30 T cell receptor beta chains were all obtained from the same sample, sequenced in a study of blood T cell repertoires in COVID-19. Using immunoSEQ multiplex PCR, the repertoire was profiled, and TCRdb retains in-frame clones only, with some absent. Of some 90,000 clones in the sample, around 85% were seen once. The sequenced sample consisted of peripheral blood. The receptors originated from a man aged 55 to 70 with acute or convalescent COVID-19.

The CDR3: CAISDTGQGGYEQYF. The CDR3 DNA reads as TGTGCCATCAGTGACACGGGACAGGGTGGCTACGAGCAGTACTTC. The chain has TRBV10-3 and TRBJ2-7, with TRBD1 matching 9 bases. This CDR3 has 15 residues. With 3 bases clipped from V and 3 bases from J, the junction kept 6 bases outside the gene matches. From germline, CDR1 is ENHRY and CDR2 SYGVKD.

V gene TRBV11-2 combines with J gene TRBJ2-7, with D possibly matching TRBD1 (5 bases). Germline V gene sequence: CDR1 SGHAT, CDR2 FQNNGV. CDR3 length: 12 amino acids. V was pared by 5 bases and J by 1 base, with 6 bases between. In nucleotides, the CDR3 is TGTGCCAGCAGCACAGGATCCTACGAGCAGTACTTC. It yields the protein CASSTGSYEQYF.

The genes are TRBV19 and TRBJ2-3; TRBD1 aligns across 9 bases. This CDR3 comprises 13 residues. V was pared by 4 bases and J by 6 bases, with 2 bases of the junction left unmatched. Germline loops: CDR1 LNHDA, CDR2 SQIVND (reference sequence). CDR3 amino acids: CASSRTGDDTQYF. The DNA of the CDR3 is TGTGCCAGTAGTAGGACAGGGGACGATACGCAGTATTTT.

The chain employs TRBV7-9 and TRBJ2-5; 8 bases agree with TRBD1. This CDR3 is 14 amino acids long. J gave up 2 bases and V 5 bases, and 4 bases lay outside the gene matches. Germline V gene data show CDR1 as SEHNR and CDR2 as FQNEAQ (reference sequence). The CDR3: CASSTHRGQETQYF. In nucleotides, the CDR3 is TGTGCCAGCAGCACACACAGGGGGCAAGAGACCCAGTACTTC.

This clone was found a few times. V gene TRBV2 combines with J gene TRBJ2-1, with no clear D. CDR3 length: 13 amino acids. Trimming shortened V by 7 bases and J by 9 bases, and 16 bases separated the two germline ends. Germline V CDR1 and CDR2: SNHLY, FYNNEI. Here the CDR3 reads CASMSAILSEQFF. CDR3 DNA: TGTGCCAGCATGTCCGCGATCTTAAGTGAGCAGTTCTTC.

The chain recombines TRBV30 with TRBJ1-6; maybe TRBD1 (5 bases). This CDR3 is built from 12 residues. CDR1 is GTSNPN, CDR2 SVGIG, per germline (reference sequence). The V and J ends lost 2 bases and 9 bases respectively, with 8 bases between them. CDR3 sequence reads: CAWSLGGSPLHF. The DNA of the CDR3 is TGTGCCTGGAGTTTGGGGGGTTCACCCCTCCACTTT.

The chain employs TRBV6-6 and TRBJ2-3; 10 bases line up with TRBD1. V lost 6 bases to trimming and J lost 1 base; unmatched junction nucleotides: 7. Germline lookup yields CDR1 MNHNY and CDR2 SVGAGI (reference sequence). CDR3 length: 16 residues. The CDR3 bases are TGTGCCAGCAGCCGATCCGGGACAGGGGGCACAGATACGCAGTATTTT. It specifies CASSRSGTGGTDTQYF.

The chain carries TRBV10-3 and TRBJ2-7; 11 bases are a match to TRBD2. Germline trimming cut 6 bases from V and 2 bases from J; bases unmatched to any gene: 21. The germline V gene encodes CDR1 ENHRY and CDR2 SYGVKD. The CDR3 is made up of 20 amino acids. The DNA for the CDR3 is TGTGCCATCAGCAGCTCCCTGTTAGCGGGGGGGACCAAAAGCCCCTACGAGCAGTACTTC. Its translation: CAISSSLLAGGTKSPYEQYF.

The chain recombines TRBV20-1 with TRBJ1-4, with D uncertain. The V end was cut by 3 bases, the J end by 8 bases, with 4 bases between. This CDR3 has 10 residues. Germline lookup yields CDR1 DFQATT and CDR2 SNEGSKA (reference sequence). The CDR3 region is CSASGEKLFF. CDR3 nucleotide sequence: TGCAGTGCTAGCGGGGAAAAACTGTTTTTT.

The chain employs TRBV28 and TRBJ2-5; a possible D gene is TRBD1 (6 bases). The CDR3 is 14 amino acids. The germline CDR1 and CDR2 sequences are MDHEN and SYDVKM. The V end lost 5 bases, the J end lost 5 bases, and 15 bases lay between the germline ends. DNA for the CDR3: TGTGCCAGCAGTACAACAGGGTCAGTGGAGACCCAGTACTTC. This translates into CASSTTGSVETQYF.

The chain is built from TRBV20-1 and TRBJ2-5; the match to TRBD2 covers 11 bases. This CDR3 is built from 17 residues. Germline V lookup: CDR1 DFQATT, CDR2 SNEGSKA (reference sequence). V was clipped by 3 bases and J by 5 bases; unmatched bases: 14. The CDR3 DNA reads TGCAGTGCTAGTAGGGGAACTAGCGGGAGCGTCGTGGAGACCCAGTACTTC. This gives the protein CSASRGTSGSVVETQYF.

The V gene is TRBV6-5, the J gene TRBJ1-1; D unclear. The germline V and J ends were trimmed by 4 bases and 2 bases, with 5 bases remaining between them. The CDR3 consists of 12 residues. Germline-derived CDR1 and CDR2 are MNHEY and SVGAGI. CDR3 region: CASSSQNTEAFF. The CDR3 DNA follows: TGTGCCAGCAGTTCCCAAAACACTGAAGCTTTCTTT.

The CDR3 sequence is CASSDLTGVRENIQYF. The CDR3 DNA sequence: TGTGCCAGCAGTGATCTGACAGGAGTTCGCGAAAACATTCAGTACTTC. The V call is TRBV25-1, the J call TRBJ2-4; TRBD1 is a possible D gene (6 bases). The germline V gene encodes CDR1 MGHDK and CDR2 SYGVNS. Trimming took 3 bases from V and 5 from J, leaving 17 bases between them. The CDR3 contains 16 residues.

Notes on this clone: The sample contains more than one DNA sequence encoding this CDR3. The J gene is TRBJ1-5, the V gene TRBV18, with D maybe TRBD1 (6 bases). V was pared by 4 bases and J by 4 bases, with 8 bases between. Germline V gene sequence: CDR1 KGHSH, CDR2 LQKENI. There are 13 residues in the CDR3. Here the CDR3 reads CASSRDRNQPQHF. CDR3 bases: TGTGCCAGCTCACGCGACAGGAATCAGCCCCAGCATTTT.

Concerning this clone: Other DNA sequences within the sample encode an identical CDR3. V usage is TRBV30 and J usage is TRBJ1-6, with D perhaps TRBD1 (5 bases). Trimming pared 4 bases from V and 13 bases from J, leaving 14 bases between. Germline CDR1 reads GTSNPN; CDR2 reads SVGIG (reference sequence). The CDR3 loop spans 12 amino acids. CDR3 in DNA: TGTGCCTGGAAACGGACGGAGGGGCCCCTCCACTTT. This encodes CAWKRTEGPLHF.

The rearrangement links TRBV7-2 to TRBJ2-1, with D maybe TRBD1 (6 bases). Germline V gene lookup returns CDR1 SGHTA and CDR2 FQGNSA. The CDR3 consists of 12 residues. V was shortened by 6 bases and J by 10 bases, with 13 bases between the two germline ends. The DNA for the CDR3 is TGTGCCAGCAGTGCAGGGGCGGGCGAGCAGTTCTTC. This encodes CASSAGAGEQFF.

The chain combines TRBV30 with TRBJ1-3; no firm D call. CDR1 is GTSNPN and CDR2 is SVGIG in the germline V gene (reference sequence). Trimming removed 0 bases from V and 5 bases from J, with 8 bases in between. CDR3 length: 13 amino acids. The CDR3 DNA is TGTGCCTGGAGTGTTGAGCGTCGAAACACCATATATTTT. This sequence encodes CAWSVERRNTIYF.

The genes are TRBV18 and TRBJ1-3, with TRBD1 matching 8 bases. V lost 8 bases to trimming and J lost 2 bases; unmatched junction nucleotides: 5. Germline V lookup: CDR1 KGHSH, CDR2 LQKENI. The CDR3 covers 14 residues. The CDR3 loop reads CASESTGAGNTIYF. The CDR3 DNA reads TGTGCCAGCGAATCGACAGGGGCTGGAAACACCATATATTTT.

CDR3: CASSQGLGYGYTF. The CDR3 DNA reads as TGTGCCAGCAGCCAAGGACTGGGCTATGGCTACACCTTC. The chain joins TRBV3-1 (or the pseudogene TRBV3-2) to TRBJ1-2; D not certain. The CDR3 is made up of 13 amino acids. V was trimmed by 1 base and J by 4 bases, leaving 7 bases between them. Germline CDR1 reads LGHDT; CDR2 reads YNNKEL (reference sequence).

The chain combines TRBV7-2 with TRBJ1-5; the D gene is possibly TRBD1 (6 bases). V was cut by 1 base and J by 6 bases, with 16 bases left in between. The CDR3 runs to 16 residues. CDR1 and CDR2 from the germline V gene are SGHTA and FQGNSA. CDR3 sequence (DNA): TGTGCCAGCAGCTTAGAACAGGGCCCTTTGGGTCAGCCCCAGCATTTT. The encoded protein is CASSLEQGPLGQPQHF.

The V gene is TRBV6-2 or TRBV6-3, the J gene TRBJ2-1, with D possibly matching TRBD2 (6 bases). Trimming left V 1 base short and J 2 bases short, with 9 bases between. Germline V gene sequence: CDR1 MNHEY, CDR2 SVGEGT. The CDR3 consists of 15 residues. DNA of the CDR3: TGTGCCAGCAGTTACTGGGGGGACCCCTACAATGAGCAGTTCTTC. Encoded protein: CASSYWGDPYNEQFF.

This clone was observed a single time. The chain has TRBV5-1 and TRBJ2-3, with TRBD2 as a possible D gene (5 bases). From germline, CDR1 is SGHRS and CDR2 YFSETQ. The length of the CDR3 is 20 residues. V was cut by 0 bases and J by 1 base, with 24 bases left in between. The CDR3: CASSLAGVSSSLSRTDTQYF. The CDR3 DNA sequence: TGCGCCAGCAGCTTGGCTGGTGTGTCTAGCAGCCTTAGTCGCACAGATACGCAGTATTTT.

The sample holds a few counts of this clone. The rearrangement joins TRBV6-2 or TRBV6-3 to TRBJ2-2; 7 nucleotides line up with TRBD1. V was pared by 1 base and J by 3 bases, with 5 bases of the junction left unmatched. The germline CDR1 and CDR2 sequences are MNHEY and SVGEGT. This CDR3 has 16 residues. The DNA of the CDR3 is TGTGCCAGCAGTTACTTAGGGGACAGAGACACCGGGGAGCTGTTTTTT. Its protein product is CASSYLGDRDTGELFF.

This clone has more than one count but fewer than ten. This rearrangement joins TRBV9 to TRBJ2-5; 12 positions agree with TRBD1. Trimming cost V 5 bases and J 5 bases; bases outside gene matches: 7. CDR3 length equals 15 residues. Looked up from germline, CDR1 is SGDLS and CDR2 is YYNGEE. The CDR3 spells CASSAGQGAGETQYF. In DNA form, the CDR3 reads TGTGCCAGCAGTGCGGGACAGGGGGCAGGGGAGACCCAGTACTTC.

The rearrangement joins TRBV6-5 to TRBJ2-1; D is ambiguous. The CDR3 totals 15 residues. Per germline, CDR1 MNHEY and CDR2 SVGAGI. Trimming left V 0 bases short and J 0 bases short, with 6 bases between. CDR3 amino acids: CASSYSLNSYNEQFF. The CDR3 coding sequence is TGTGCCAGCAGTTACTCGTTAAACTCCTACAATGAGCAGTTCTTC.

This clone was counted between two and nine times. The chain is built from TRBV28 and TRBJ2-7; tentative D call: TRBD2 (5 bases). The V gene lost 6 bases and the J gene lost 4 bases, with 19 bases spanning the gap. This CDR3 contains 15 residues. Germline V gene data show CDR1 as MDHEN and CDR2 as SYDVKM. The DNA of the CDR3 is TGTGCCAGCAGCTCTGAAGCGAGGGCGAGATACGAGCAGTACTTC. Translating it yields CASSSEARARYEQYF.

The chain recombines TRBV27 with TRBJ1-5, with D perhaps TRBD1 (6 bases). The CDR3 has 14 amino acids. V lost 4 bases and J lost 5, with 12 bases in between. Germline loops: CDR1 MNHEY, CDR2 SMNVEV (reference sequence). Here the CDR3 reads CASSSTGSHQPQHF. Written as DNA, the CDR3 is TGTGCCAGCAGTTCCACAGGGAGTCATCAGCCCCAGCATTTT.

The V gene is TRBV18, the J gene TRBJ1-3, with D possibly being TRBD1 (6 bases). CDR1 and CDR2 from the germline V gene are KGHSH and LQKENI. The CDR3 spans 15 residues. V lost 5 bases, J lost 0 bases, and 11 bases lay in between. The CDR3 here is CASSTATGSGNTIYF. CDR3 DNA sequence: TGTGCCAGCTCAACCGCGACAGGCTCTGGAAACACCATATATTTT.

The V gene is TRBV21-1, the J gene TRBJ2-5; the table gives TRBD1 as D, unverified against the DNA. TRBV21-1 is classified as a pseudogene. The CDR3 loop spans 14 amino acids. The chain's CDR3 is CASSKLGVRETQYF. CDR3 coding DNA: TGTGCCAGCAGCAAATTAGGGGTTCGGGAGACCCAGTACTTC.

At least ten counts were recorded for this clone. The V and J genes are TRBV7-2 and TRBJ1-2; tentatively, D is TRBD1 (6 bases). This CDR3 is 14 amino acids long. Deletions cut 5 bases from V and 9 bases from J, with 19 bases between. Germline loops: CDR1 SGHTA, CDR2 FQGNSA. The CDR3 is CASSPNLQGLSYTF. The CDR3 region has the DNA TGTGCCAGCAGCCCCAATTTGCAGGGGTTGAGCTACACCTTC. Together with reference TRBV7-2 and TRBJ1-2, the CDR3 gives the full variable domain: GAGVSQSPSNKVTEKGKDVELRCDPISGHTALYWYRQSLGQGLEFLIYFQGNSAPDKSGLPSDRFSAERTGGSVSTLTIQRTQQEDSAVYLCASSPNLQGLSYTFGSGTRLTVV.